The clone carrying this T cell receptor (beta chain) came up once. V lost 5 bases and J lost 3; bases outside the gene matches: 12. CDR3 length: 16 residues. The V gene's germline CDR1 is LNHDA and CDR2 SQIVND (reference sequence). The entry originates in a study of T cell changes during pregnancy in multiple sclerosis. Profiled with immunoSEQ multiplex PCR; TCRdb holds only in-frame clones, not every one. The table lists approximately 69,000 clones, approximately 90% of them singletons. The TCR sequence derives from a female donor in good health, enrolled as a control in a pregnancy study. The chain combines TRBV19 with TRBJ2-7, with 8 bases aligning to TRBD1. The specimen comprised peripheral blood, sampled in the second trimester of pregnancy. CDR3 coding DNA: TGTGCCAGTAGTTGGGGCGGACAGGGTCCCCTCTACGAGCAGTACTTC. This translates into CASSWGGQGPLYEQYF.